These T cell receptor beta chains were read from a single sample in a study of blood T cell repertoires in COVID-19. Sequencing used immunoSEQ multiplex PCR; TCRdb keeps in-frame clones, though not all of them. The sample holds roughly 150,000 clones, more than 60% seen once. Sequenced material: peripheral blood. These receptors were obtained from a man aged 55 to 70 with acute or convalescent COVID-19. CDR3s include the opening cysteine and the closing phenylalanine or tryptophan. The D gene is left open where the match is weak. Not every row has a clone size; where given, it reads once, few, many or a size class.

j_call v_call d_call clone_size cdr3_aa cdr3_nt
TRBJ1-2 TRBV7-9 TRBD1 - CASSVDRLNGYTF TGTGCCAGCAGCGTGGACAGGCTGAATGGCTACACCTTC
TRBJ1-2 TRBV4-1 TRBD1 - CASSHGGQGGNYGYTF TGCGCCAGCAGCCACGGTGGACAGGGGGGTAACTATGGCTACACCTTC
TRBJ1-1 TRBV18 - - CASSPSQGSTEAFF TGTGCCAGCTCACCAAGCCAGGGGAGCACTGAAGCTTTCTTT
TRBJ1-2 TRBV11-2 - - CASSHDRGGYTF TGTGCCAGCAGCCACGACAGAGGCGGCTACACCTTC
TRBJ2-1 TRBV5-1 - - CASSPSRVNEQFF TGCGCCAGCAGCCCATCCAGGGTAAATGAGCAGTTCTTC
TRBJ1-5 TRBV30 - once CAWSASLTGGTEGNQPQHF TGTGCCTGGAGTGCTAGTTTGACAGGAGGAACCGAAGGCAATCAGCCCCAGCATTTT
TRBJ1-1 TRBV5-5 - - CASSSTSGTSVSAFF TGTGCCAGCAGCTCGACCTCCGGGACATCGGTCAGCGCTTTCTTT
TRBJ2-7 TRBV29-1 - - CSGTTGTGAYEQYF TGCAGCGGGACGACCGGGACGGGAGCCTACGAGCAGTACTTC
TRBJ2-1 TRBV7-6 TRBD2 - CASSYRLAGGWDEQFF TGTGCCAGCAGTTACCGACTAGCGGGGGGTTGGGATGAGCAGTTCTTC
TRBJ2-5 TRBV9 - - CASSVGGGRETQYF TGTGCCAGCAGCGTAGGCGGGGGCAGGGAGACCCAGTACTTC
TRBJ2-7 TRBV20-1 TRBD1 - CSASPTGNQAYEQYF TGCAGTGCTAGTCCGACAGGGAACCAGGCCTACGAGCAGTACTTC
TRBJ1-3 TRBV6-5 TRBD1 - CASSQGAAGNTIYF TGTGCCAGCAGTCAGGGGGCAGCTGGAAACACCATATATTTT
TRBJ1-5 TRBV7-9 TRBD1 - CASSLGQGAQSNQPQHF TGTGCCAGCAGCCTGGGACAGGGGGCGCAAAGCAATCAGCCCCAGCATTTT
TRBJ2-3 TRBV2 - - CASRANRESTDTQYF TGTGCCAGCAGGGCCAACAGGGAATCGACAGATACGCAGTATTTT
TRBJ2-1 TRBV5-4 - - CASSPRAGDEQFF TGTGCCAGCAGCCCAAGAGCGGGCGATGAGCAGTTCTTC
TRBJ1-1 TRBV19 TRBD1 - CASTRRPGQTNTEAFF TGTGCCAGTACTCGAAGGCCGGGACAGACAAACACTGAAGCTTTCTTT
TRBJ2-4 TRBV9 TRBD2 - CASSASGGGNIQYF TGTGCCAGCAGCGCTAGCGGGGGCGGGAACATTCAGTACTTC
TRBJ1-6 TRBV5-1 TRBD1 - CASSYYDRDTSPLHF TGCGCCAGCAGCTATTACGACAGGGACACTTCACCCCTCCACTTT
TRBJ1-6 TRBV5-1 TRBD1 once CASSIRDSNSPLHF TGCGCCAGCAGCATCCGGGACAGTAATTCACCCCTCCACTTT
TRBJ1-2 TRBV27 TRBD1 - CASSSGQANNYGYTF TGTGCCAGCAGTTCAGGACAGGCTAATAACTATGGCTACACCTTC
TRBJ1-5 TRBV9 - - CASSVGSDQPQHF TGTGCCAGCAGCGTCGGGTCAGATCAGCCCCAGCATTTT
TRBJ2-3 TRBV4-3 - few CASSLQGSGTDTQYF TGCGCCAGCAGCCTCCAGGGATCCGGCACAGATACGCAGTATTTT
TRBJ2-1 TRBV9 TRBD1 once CASSETGTVYNEQFF TGTGCCAGCAGCGAAACCGGGACAGTCTACAATGAGCAGTTCTTC
TRBJ2-7 TRBV18 - once CASSPRQASEQYF TGTGCCAGCTCACCCCGACAGGCTAGCGAGCAGTACTTC
TRBJ1-1 TRBV5-1 - - CASSSLGQNTEAFF TGCGCCAGCAGCTCGCTGGGACAGAACACTGAAGCTTTCTTT
TRBJ1-5 TRBV28 TRBD1 - CASSGTGMGQPQHF TGTGCCAGCAGTGGGACAGGGATGGGCCAGCCCCAGCATTTT
TRBJ1-2 TRBV27 TRBD1 few CASSFRTGGDRYGYTF TGTGCCAGCAGTTTTCGGACAGGGGGTGATCGCTATGGCTACACCTTC
TRBJ1-2 TRBV5-1 - - CASSLAPGSTRNYGYTF TGCGCCAGCAGCTTGGCCCCAGGGTCGACTAGAAACTATGGCTACACCTTC
TRBJ1-2 TRBV5-4 TRBD1 - CASSLDAGGTGGGYTF TGTGCCAGCAGCTTGGACGCAGGGGGGACCGGTGGAGGCTACACCTTC
TRBJ2-7 TRBV5-1 - - CASSLDETEEQYF TGCGCCAGCAGCTTGGACGAGACAGAGGAGCAGTACTTC